One sample yielded the 5 T cell receptor beta chains listed below, sequenced in a study of human T cells and chemical hapten exposure. One entry per CDR3 protein results from TCRdb running MiXCR on the RACE reads. The sample comprises about 110,000 distinct CDR3 sequences, roughly 10% of which are singletons, and 3.1% rests with the top ten. Time point here: patch test 2, 6 weeks after DPC sensitization. Indicated treatment: therapeutic diphenylcyclopropenone sensitization with weekly scalp DPC. The sequenced sample was whole blood, obtained in connection with sensitization to the hapten diphenylcyclopropenone (DPC). These receptors were collected from a woman in her thirties or forties with alopecia areata. Some clones in this sample may be carry-over from other donors' samples.

This clonotype was detected a few times. J is TRBJ2-1 and V is TRBV12-3 or TRBV12-4; TRBD2 aligns across 8 bases. Trimming at V came to 3 bases and at J to 7 bases, leaving 5 bases not matched to a gene. CDR3 length: 14 residues. CDR3 in DNA: TGTGCCAGCAGTTTGGGACTAGACATTAATGAGCAGTTCTTC. It yields the protein CASSLGLDINEQFF.

This clonotype was detected only a few times. This chain connects TRBV2 to TRBJ2-3; 9 bases map to TRBD2. The V gene's germline CDR1 is SNHLY and CDR2 FYNNEI. V was clipped by 2 bases and J by 4 bases; unmatched bases: 4. The CDR3 loop spans 15 amino acids. CDR3 nucleotide sequence: TGTGCCAGCAGTGAATCTAGCGGGGAATCAGATACGCAGTATTTT. It specifies CASSESSGESDTQYF.

Regarding this clonotype: A much larger clone lies one base from this, so it may be a read error. The rearrangement links TRBV7-8 to TRBJ2-3; D not resolved. The CDR3 sequence is 15 residues long. CDR1 SGHVS and CDR2 FQNEAQ come from the germline V gene. The CDR3 here is CANSLGSSGTDTQYF. DNA for the CDR3: TGTGCCAACAGCTTAGGATCGTCAGGCACAGATACGCAGTATTTT.

This clonotype occurred many times. The rearrangement uses TRBV20-1 and TRBJ2-3; TRBD2 matches 8 bases. V was pared by 0 bases and J by 6 bases, with 11 bases of the junction left unmatched. The CDR3 contains 16 residues. Per germline, CDR1 DFQATT and CDR2 SNEGSKA (reference sequence). CDR3 protein: CSARDFGRGESDTQYF. As DNA, the CDR3 is TGCAGTGCTAGAGATTTTGGGCGGGGGGAATCGGATACGCAGTATTTT.

The V and J genes are TRBV29-1 and TRBJ1-2; D remains unclear. The CDR3 runs 14 residues. CDR1 and CDR2 (germline): SQVTM, ANQGSEA. V dropped 1 base and J dropped 2 bases, with 11 bases sitting between them. Here the CDR3 reads CSVEAGERNYGYTF. Written as DNA, the CDR3 is TGCAGCGTTGAAGCCGGGGAGAGGAACTATGGCTACACCTTC.